This TCR beta chain came from a study of blood T cell repertoires in COVID-19. Study-level background: From T cells, B-cell-depleted T cells, or PBMCs came the material, which was cDNA or gDNA.

V was pared by 4 bases and J by 3 bases, with 2 bases of the junction left unmatched. Germline values: CDR1 SGHRS, CDR2 YFSETQ. The CDR3 is 15 residues long. Under the authors' procedure: Amplifying reference gene primers gave estimates of nucleated cell counts. Data came from immunoSEQ multiplex PCR; TCRdb stores just in-frame clones and leaves some out. V and J calls plus clone size are reproduced from that table; the DNA served to infer D and trimming. This sample has around 60,000 clones; around 89% occur once, and the top ten carry about 13%. In this sample, this clone turned up once. Input material: peripheral blood. This receptor was obtained from a man in his sixties with active COVID-19. The chain combines TRBV5-1 with TRBJ2-1; 12 positions match TRBD2. The CDR3 nucleotides are TGCGCCAGCAGCCCGACTAGCGGGAGCTACAATGAGCAGTTCTTC. This codes for CASSPTSGSYNEQFF. The full variable domain, in which reference TRBV5-1 and TRBJ2-1 provide the parts outside the CDR3, is KAGVTQTPRYLIKTRGQQVTLSCSPISGHRSVSWYQQTPGQGLQFLFEYFSETQRNKGNFPGRFSGRQFSNSRSEMNVSTLELGDSALYLCASSPTSGSYNEQFFGPGTRLTVL.